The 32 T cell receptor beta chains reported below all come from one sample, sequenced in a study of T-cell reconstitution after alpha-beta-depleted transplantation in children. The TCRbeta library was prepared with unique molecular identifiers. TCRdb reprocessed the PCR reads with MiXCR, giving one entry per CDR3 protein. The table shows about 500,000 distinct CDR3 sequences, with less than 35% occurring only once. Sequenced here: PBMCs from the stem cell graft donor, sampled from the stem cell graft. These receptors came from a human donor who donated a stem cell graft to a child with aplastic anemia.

The CDR3 sequence is CASSVTGGSYNEQFF. The CDR3 nucleotides read TGTGCCAGCAGCGTGACAGGGGGGTCCTACAATGAGCAGTTCTTC. The J gene is TRBJ2-1, the V gene TRBV7-3, with 9 bases matching TRBD1. The ends lost 5 bases at V and 1 base at J; junction bases unmatched: 3. Germline V gene data show CDR1 as SGHTA and CDR2 as FQGTGA. The length of the CDR3 is 15 residues.

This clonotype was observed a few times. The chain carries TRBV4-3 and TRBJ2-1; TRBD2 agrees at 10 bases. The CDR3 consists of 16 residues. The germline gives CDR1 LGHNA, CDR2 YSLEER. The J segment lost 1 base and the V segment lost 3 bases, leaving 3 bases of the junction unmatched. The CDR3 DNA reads TGCGCCAGCAGCCAGAAAGCGGGAGGGTCCTACAATGAGCAGTTCTTC. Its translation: CASSQKAGGSYNEQFF.

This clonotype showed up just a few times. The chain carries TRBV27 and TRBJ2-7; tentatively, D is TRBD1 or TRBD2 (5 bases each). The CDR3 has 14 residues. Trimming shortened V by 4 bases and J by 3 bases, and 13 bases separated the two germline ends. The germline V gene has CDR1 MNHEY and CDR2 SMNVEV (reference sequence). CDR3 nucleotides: TGTGCCAGCAGTTCGGGGCTAGGAGGCTACGAGCAGTACTTC. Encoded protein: CASSSGLGGYEQYF.

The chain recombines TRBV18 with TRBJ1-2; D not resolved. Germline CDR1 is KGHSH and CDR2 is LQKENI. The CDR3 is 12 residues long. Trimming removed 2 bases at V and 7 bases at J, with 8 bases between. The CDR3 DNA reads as TGTGCCAGCTCACCAGCCCTCGGTGGCTACACCTTC. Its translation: CASSPALGGYTF. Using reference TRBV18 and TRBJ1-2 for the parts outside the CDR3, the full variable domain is NAGVMQNPRHLVRRRGQEARLRCSPMKGHSHVYWYRQLPEEGLKFMVYLQKENIIDESGMPKERFSAEFPKEGPSILRIQQVVRGDSAAYFCASSPALGGYTFGSGTRLTVV.

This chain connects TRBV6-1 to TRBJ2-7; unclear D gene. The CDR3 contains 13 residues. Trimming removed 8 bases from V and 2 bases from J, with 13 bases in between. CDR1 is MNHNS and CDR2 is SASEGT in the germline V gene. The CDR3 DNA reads TGTGCCAGCGGGAAGGACGGTGCCTACGAGCAGTACTTC. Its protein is CASGKDGAYEQYF.

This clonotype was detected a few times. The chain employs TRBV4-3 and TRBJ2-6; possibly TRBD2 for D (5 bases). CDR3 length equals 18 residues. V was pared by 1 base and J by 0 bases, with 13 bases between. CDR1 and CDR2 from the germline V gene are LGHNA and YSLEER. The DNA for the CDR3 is TGCGCCAGCAGCCAAGGGTCTAGCCGCAGCTCTGGGGCCAACGTCCTGACTTTC. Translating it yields CASSQGSSRSSGANVLTF.

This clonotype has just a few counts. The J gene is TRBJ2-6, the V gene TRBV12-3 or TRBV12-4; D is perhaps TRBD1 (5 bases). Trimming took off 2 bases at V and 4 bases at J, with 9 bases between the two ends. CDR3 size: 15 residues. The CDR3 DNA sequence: TGTGCCAGCAGTTTAAGACAGACCGGGGCCAACGTCCTGACTTTC. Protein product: CASSLRQTGANVLTF.

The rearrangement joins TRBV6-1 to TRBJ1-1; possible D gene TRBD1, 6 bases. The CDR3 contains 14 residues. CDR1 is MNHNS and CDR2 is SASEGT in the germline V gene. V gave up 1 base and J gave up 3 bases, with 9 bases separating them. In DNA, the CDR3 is TGTGCCAGCAGTGAAGGTCCAGGGGACACTGAAGCTTTCTTT. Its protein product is CASSEGPGDTEAFF.

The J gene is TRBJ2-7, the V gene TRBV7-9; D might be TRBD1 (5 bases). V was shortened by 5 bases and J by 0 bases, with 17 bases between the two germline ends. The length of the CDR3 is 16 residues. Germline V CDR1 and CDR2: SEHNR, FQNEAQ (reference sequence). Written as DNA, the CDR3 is TGTGCCAGCAGCCCCCCAACCGACAGCGTCTCCTACGAGCAGTACTTC. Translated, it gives CASSPPTDSVSYEQYF.

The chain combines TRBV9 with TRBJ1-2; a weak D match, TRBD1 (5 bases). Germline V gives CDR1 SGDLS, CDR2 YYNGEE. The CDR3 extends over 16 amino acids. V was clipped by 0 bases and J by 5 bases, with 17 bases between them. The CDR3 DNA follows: TGTGCCAGCAGCGTAGCCGGGGACCTTAATTCGTATGGCTACACCTTC. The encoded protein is CASSVAGDLNSYGYTF. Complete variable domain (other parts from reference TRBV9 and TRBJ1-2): DSGVTQTPKHLITATGQRVTLRCSPRSGDLSVYWYQQSLDQGLQFLIQYYNGEERAKGNILERFSAQQFPDLHSELNLSSLELGDSALYFCASSVAGDLNSYGYTFGSGTRLTVV.

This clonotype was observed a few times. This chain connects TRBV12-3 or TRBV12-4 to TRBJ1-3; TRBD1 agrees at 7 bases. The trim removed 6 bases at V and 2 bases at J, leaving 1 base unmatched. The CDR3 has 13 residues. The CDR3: CASSDRAGNTIYF. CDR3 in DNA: TGTGCCAGCAGCGACAGGGCTGGAAACACCATATATTTT.

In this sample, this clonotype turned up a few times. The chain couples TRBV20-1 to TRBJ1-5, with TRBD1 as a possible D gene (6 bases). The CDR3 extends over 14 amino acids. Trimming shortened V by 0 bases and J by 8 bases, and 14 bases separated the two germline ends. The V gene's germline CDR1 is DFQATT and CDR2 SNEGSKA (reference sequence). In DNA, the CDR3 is TGCAGTGCTAGAGAATCCAGGGGTTTTAAGCCCCAGCATTTT. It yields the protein CSARESRGFKPQHF.

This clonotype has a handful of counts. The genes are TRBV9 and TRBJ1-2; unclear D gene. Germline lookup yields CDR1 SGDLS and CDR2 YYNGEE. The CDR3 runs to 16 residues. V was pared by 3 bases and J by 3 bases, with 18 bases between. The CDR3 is CASSAPVPGADYGYTF. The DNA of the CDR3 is TGTGCCAGCAGCGCCCCTGTTCCGGGAGCCGACTATGGCTACACCTTC.

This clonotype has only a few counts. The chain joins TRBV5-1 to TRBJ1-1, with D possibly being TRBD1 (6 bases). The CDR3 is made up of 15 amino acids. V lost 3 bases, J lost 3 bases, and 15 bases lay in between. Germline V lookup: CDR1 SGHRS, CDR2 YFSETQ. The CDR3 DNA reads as TGCGCCAGCAGCTCGACACAGGGTCGGGACACTGAAGCTTTCTTT. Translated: CASSSTQGRDTEAFF.

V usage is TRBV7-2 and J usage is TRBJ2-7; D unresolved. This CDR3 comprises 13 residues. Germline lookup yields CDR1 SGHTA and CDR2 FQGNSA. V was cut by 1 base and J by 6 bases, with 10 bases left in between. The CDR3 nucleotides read TGTGCCAGCAGCTTAGGTGTACGGTGCGAGCAGTACGTC. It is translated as CASSLGVRCEQYV.

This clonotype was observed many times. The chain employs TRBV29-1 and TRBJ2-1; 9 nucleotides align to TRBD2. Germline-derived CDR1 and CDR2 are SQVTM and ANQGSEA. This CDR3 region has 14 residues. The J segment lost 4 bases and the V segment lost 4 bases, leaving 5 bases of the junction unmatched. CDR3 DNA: TGCAGCGTTGTCCTAGCGGGGCTATACAATGAGCAGTTCTTC. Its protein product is CSVVLAGLYNEQFF.

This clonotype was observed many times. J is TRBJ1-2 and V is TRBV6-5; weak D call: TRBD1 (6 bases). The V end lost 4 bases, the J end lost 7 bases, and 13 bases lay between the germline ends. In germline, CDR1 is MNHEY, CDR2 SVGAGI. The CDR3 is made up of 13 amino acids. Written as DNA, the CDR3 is TGTGCCAGCAGTTCAACAGGGCTGGCTGGCTACACCTTC. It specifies CASSSTGLAGYTF.

In DNA, the CDR3 is TGCAGTGCTAGGTCAAACTTTGGAAACACCATATATTTT. The encoded protein is CSARSNFGNTIYF. The V gene is TRBV20-1, the J gene TRBJ1-3; D remains unclear. Germline CDR1 is DFQATT and CDR2 is SNEGSKA (reference sequence). This CDR3 has 13 amino acids. V was trimmed by 3 bases and J by 3 bases, leaving 9 bases between them.

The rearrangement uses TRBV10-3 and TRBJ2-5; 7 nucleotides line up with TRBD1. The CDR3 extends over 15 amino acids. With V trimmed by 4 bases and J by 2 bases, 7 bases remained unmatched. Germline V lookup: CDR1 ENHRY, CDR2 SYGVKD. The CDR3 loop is CAISGSGTDQETQYF. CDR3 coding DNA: TGTGCCATCAGTGGATCCGGGACAGATCAAGAGACCCAGTACTTC.

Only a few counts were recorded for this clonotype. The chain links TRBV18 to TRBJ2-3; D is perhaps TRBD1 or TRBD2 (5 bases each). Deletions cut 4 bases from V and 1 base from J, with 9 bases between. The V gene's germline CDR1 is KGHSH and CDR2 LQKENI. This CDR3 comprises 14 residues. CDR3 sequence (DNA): TGTGCCAGCTCACTCACGGGGCGCACAGATACGCAGTATTTT. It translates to CASSLTGRTDTQYF.

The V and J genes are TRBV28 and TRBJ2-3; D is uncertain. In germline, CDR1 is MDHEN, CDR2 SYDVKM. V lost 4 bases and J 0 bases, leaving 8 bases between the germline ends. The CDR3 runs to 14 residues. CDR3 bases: TGTGCCAGCAGTTCCTCGGATAGCACAGATACGCAGTATTTT. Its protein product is CASSSSDSTDTQYF. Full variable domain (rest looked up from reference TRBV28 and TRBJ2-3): DVKVTQSSRYLVKRTGEKVFLECVQDMDHENMFWYRQDPGLGLRLIYFSYDVKMKEKGDIPEGYSVSREKKERFSLILESASTNQTSMYLCASSSSDSTDTQYFGPGTRLTVL.

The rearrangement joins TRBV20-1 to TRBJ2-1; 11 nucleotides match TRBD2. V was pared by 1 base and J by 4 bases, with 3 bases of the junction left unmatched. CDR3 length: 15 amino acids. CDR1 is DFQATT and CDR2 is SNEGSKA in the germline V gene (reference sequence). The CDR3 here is CSARGSGREYNEQFF. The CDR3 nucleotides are TGCAGTGCTAGAGGTAGCGGGAGGGAGTACAATGAGCAGTTCTTC.

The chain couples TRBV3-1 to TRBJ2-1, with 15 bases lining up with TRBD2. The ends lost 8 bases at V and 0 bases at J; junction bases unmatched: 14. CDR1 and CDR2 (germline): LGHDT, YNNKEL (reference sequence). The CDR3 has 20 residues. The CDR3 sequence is CASSRGTSGRILGSYNEQFF. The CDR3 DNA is TGTGCCAGCTCCCGAGGGACTAGCGGGAGGATCTTAGGCTCCTACAATGAGCAGTTCTTC.

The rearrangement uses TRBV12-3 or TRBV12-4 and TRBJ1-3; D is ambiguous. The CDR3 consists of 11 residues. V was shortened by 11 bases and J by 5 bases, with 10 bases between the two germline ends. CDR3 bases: TGTGCCGTCGTCTTTAGAAACACCATATATTTT. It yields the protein CAVVFRNTIYF.

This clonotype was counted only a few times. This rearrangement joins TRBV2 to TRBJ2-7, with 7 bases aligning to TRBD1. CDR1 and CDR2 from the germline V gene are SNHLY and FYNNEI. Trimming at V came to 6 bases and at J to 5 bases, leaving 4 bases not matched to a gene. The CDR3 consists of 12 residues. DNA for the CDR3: TGTGCCAGCAGCGGGGACAGTCACGAGCAGTACTTC. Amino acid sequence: CASSGDSHEQYF.

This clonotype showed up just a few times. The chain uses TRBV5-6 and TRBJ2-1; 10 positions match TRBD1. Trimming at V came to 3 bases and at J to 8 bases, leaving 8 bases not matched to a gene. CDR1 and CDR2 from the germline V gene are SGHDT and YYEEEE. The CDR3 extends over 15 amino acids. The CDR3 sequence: CASSSSGTGDHEQFF. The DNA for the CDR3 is TGTGCCAGCAGCTCATCCGGGACAGGGGATCATGAGCAGTTCTTC.

The CDR3 is CASSLPSGSSSYNEQFF. The CDR3 nucleotides read TGTGCCAGCAGTCTTCCTAGCGGGAGCAGCTCCTACAATGAGCAGTTCTTC. V gene TRBV28 combines with J gene TRBJ2-1; TRBD2 aligns across 10 bases. The trim removed 5 bases at V and 0 bases at J, leaving 7 bases unmatched. Germline CDR1 MDHEN, CDR2 SYDVKM. There are 17 residues in the CDR3.

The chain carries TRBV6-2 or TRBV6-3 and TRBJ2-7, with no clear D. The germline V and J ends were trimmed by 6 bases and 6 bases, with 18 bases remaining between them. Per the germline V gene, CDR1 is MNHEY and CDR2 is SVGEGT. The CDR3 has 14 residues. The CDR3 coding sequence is TGTGCCAGCAGCTCTATCCCGGGCAGGAGCGAGCAGTACGTC. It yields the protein CASSSIPGRSEQYV.

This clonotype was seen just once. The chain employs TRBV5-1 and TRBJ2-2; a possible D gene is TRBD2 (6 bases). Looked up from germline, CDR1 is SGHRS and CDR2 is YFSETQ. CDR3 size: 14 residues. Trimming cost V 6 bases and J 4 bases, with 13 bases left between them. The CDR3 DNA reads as TGCGCCAGCAAGGCGGGAAGTGGCACCGGGGAGCTGTTTTTT. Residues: CASKAGSGTGELFF.

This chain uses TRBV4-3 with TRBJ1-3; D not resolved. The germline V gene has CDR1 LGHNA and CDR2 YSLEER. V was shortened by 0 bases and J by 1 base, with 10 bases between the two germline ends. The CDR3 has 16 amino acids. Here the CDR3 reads CASSQEEGRSGNTIYF. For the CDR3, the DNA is TGCGCCAGCAGCCAAGAGGAGGGAAGGTCTGGAAACACCATATATTTT.

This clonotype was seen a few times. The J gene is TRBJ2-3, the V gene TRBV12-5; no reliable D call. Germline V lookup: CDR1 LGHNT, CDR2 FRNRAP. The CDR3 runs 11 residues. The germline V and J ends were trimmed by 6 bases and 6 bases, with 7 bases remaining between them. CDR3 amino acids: CASGKGDTQYF. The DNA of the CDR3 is TGTGCTAGTGGCAAAGGGGATACGCAGTATTTT.

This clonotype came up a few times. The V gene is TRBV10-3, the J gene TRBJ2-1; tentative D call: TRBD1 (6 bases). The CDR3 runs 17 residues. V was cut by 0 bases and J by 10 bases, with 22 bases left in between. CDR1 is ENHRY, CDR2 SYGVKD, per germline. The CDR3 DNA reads TGTGCCATCAGTGAGTCGGGGGACATGTCTAGTGGAGGAGAGCAGTTCTTC. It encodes CAISESGDMSSGGEQFF.